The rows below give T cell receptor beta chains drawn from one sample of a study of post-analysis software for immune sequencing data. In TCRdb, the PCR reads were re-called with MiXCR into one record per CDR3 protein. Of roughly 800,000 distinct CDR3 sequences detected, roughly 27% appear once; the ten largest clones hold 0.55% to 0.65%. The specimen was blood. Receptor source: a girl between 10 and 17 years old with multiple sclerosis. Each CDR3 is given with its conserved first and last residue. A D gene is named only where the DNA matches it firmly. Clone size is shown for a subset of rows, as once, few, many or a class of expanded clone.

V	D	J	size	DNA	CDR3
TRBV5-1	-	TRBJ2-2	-	TGCGCCCCAGAGGCTCCCGGGGAGCTGTTTTTT	CAPEAPGELFF
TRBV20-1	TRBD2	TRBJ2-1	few	TGCAGTGCTAGAGATGGGACTAGCGGGGTCGCTGAGCAGTTCTTC	CSARDGTSGVAEQFF
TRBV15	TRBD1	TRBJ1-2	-	TGTGCCACCAGCAGTAGGACAGGGGATGGCTACACCTTC	CATSSRTGDGYTF
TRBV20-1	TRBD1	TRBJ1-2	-	TGCAGTGCGGGGACAGGGGGCTCTTACTATGGCTACACCTTC	CSAGTGGSYYGYTF
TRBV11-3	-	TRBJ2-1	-	TGTGCCAGCAGCCCGTCCCGCCGGGTTGCCCACAATGAGCAGTTCTTC	CASSPSRRVAHNEQFF
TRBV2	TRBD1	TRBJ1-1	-	TGTGCCAGCAGTGAAGAACGATTCGGGGACAGAAGCGGGGACACTGAAGCTTTCTTT	CASSEERFGDRSGDTEAFF
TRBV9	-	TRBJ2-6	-	TGTGCCAGCAGCGCCCTGGGGGGATTCTCTGGGGCCAGCGTCCTGACTTTC	CASSALGGFSGASVLTF
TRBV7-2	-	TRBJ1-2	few	TGTGCCAGCAGCCGGCAGGGCCGGCCGACTAGCTATGGCTACACCTTC	CASSRQGRPTSYGYTF
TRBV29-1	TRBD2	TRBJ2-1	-	TGCAGCGTTGCTGGGAGGGGAAGGAATTCTAATCGGGAGACCCAGTTCTTC	CSVAGRGRNSNRETQFF
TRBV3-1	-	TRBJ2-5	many	TGTGCCAGCAGCCAGCGGGGTGGGGAGACCCAGTACTTC	CASSQRGGETQYF
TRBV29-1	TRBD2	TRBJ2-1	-	TGCAGCGTTGCCGGGACTAGCGGGAGAGATGAGCAGTTCTTC	CSVAGTSGRDEQFF
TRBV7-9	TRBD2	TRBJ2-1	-	TGTGCCAGCAGCTTATGGACTAGCGGAACCTACAATGAGCAGTTCTTC	CASSLWTSGTYNEQFF
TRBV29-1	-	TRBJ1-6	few	TGCAGCATTCGGGTAGGGATCGGTTCACCCCTCCACTTT	CSIRVGIGSPLHF
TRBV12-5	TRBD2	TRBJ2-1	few	TGTGCTAGTGGTCACGGACTAGCGGGAGGGCCAGACAATGAGCAGTTCTTC	CASGHGLAGGPDNEQFF
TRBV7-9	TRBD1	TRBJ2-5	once	TGTGCCGGCAGCGGCCCGGGACAGGAGGGGCAAGAGACCCAGTACTTC	CAGSGPGQEGQETQYF
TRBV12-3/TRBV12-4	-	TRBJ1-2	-	TGTGCCAGCAGTTTCGCAGGGGAGGGTGGCTACACCTTC	CASSFAGEGGYTF
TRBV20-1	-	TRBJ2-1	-	TGCAGTGCTAGAAGCATCCGGGGGCTAGCCGATCATAGAAGCTCCTACAATGAGCAGTTCTTC	CSARSIRGLADHRSSYNEQFF
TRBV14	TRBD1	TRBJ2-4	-	TGTGCCAGCAGCCGTCGACAGGGAATTGGTAGAAACATTCAGTACTTC	CASSRRQGIGRNIQYF
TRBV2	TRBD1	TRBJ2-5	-	TGTGCCAGCAAGGGACAGAGACAAGAGACCCAGTACTTC	CASKGQRQETQYF
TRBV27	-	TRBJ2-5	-	TGTGCCAGCAGTTCCCTCCCACAATGGCAGTACTTC	CASSSLPQWQYF
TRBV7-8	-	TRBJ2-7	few	TGTGCCAGCAGCTCACGTTACGGGGAACTCTACGAGCAGTACTTC	CASSSRYGELYEQYF
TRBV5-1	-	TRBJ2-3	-	TGCGCCAGCAGTTTCGCCGCGAGGCTACTTAGCACAGATACGCAGTATTTT	CASSFAARLLSTDTQYF
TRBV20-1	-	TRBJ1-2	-	TGCAGTGCTAGAGACCTCGGGAGTTGGGGCTATGGCTACACCTTC	CSARDLGSWGYGYTF
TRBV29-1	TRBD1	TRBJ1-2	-	TGCAGCGCCATGTTGACAGGGCCGAATGGCTACACCTTC	CSAMLTGPNGYTF
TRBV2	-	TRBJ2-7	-	TGTGCCAGCAGTGGCACAGGGCAGGTCTACGAGCAGTACTTC	CASSGTGQVYEQYF
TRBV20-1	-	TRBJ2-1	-	TGCAGTGCGTCAACCGGGACGATGGGGAATGAGCAGTTCTTC	CSASTGTMGNEQFF
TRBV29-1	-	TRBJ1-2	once	TGCAGCGTTGGAGTACAGGGAGCCCCCTCCTATGGCTACGCCTTC	CSVGVQGAPSYGYAF
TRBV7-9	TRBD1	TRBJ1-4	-	TGTGCCAGCAGCTTCCAGACAGGGGGAAATGAAAAACTGTTTTTT	CASSFQTGGNEKLFF
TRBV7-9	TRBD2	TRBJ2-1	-	TGTGCCAGCACCGGACTAGCGGGCGTAAATGAGCAGTTCTTC	CASTGLAGVNEQFF
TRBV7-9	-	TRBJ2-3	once	TGTGCCAGCGCCGAGGGACGTCTTACGCAGTATTTT	CASAEGRLTQYF
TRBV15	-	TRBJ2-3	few	TGTGCCACCACCCAGGGGGGGGCGCCTACGCAGTATTTT	CATTQGGAPTQYF
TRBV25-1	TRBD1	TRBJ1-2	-	TGTGCCAGCAGTGACCTCCGGGACAGGGGCGACGGCTACACCTTC	CASSDLRDRGDGYTF
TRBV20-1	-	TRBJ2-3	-	TGCAGTGCTAGCCGGGGGAGCCACCCGAGGGATACGCAGTATTTT	CSASRGSHPRDTQYF
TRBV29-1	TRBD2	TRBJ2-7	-	TGCAGCGTTGTCGGGGGGGCGGTTCGCGCGCAGTACTTC	CSVVGGAVRAQYF
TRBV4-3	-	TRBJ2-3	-	TGCGCCAGCAGCCAAGAAACAGATACGCAGTATTTT	CASSQETDTQYF
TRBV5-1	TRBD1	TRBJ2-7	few	TGCGCCAGCAGCTCCGGGACAGGGGATTTCGCAATCCACGAGCAGTACTTC	CASSSGTGDFAIHEQYF
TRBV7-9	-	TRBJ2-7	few	TGTGCCAGCAGCCTGGGGGCGGAAGACTACGAGCAGTACTTC	CASSLGAEDYEQYF
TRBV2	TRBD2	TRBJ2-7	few	TGTGCCAGCAGGGAGACTAGCGGGGGACCCTACGAGCAGTACTTC	CASRETSGGPYEQYF
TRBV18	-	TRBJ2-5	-	TGTGCCAGCTCACCAAGGGCAGGGATCGGTCAAGAGACCCAGTACTTC	CASSPRAGIGQETQYF
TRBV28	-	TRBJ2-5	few	TGTGCCAGCAGCCTATACGGAGCTACACAAGAGACCCAGTACTTC	CASSLYGATQETQYF
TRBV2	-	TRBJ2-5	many	TGTGCCAGCAGCGAAGGTGTTGGACAATCAGAGACCCAGTACTTC	CASSEGVGQSETQYF
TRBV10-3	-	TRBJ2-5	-	TGTGCCATCAGCGGGACCACGTACCAAGAGACCCAGTACTTC	CAISGTTYQETQYF
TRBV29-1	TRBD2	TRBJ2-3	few	TGCAGCGCCTTTGAATCTAGCGGGTCCACAGATACGCAGTATTTT	CSAFESSGSTDTQYF
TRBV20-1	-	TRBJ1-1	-	TGCAGTGCACCGGACACGAACACTGAAGCTTTCTTT	CSAPDTNTEAFF
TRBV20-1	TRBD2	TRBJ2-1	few	TGCAGTGCTAGAGAGCTAGCGGGAGTCTACAATGAGCAGTTCTTC	CSARELAGVYNEQFF
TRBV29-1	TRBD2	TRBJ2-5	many	TGCAGCGTTGGGCTAGCGGGCGTTCAAGAGACCCAGTACTTC	CSVGLAGVQETQYF
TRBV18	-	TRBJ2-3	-	TGTGCCAGCTCACCACAAACCCTGTATACGCAGTATTTT	CASSPQTLYTQYF
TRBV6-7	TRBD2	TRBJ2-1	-	TGTGCCAGCAGTTACACTGAGGGGACTAGCGGGGAGGGGCCCTGGGATGAGCAGTTCTTC	CASSYTEGTSGEGPWDEQFF
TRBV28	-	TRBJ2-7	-	TGTGCCAGCAGTTCACCCGGAGGGGTCGAGCAGTACTTC	CASSSPGGVEQYF
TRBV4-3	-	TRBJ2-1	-	TGCGCCAGCAGCCAAGAGATGGACAATGAGCAGTTCTTC	CASSQEMDNEQFF